Sequencing of this T cell receptor (beta chain) was carried out in a study of shared clonotypes between healthy human individuals. Whole-study findings and limits: The study's rarefaction showed incomplete sorted-subset sequencing despite large depth.

In the original workflow: Sequence data from immunoSEQ were junction-only and lacked quality scores; consequently, filtering differed. Measured with immunoSEQ multiplex PCR; TCRdb has only the in-frame clones, and not every one. V and J calls and clone size come straight from that table; D and trimming were deduced from the DNA. The repertoire holds under 650,000 clones, with almost 97% as singletons. Trimming cost V 1 base and J 2 bases, with 12 bases left between them. Per the germline V gene, CDR1 is SGHAT and CDR2 is FQNNGV. The CDR3 has 15 residues. Among the donors, all were Caucasian adults who lived in Nashville, Tennessee. The authors divided CD4+ cells into CD45RA+ naive and CD45RA-negative memory subsets. As concerns this clone: Its antigen remains unknown.

The TCR originated in a woman between 25 and 40 years old in good health. The chain joins TRBV11-2 to TRBJ2-7, with D possibly being TRBD1 (7 bases). Sequencing was performed on naive CD4+ T cells sorted from blood. Specified subset: CD45RA+ positively selected. The CDR3 region has the DNA TGTGCCAGCAGCTTAGCGCAGGGGGGAGCCTACGAGCAGTACTTC. Its translation: CASSLAQGGAYEQYF.